This entry describes one T cell receptor beta chain. The antigen is undetermined. This record belongs to a study of cytomegalovirus exposure and HLA in healthy donors. Primers included in the PCR were 60 Vbeta and 13 Jbeta primers. Method: immunoSEQ multiplex PCR; TCRdb's copy keeps in-frame clones and lacks some. This sample carries 150,000 or so clones, under 75% of them seen once, and the ten largest clones take 7% to 7.5%. Notes on the study in general: One variant, a missense change in DCLRE1C, was linked in a later analysis to TCR beta V- and J-gene trimming.

The ends were cut back, 7 bases at V and 8 bases at J, with 18 bases in the middle. The CDR3 extends over 13 amino acids. Germline V gene sequence: CDR1 SGHDT, CDR2 YYEEEE. The chain links TRBV5-6 to TRBJ1-2; D gene unclear. This TCR was recovered from a man aged 40-49 years in good health and CMV-seropositive. The specimen sequenced was PBMCs. DNA of the CDR3: TGTGCCAGCGGCCTGGTTGGTCGGGAGGGCTACACCTTC. This gives the protein CASGLVGREGYTF.